The 22 T cell receptor beta chains in this list originate from one sample, sequenced in a study of blood T cell dynamics during melanoma immunotherapy. The method was immunoSEQ multiplex PCR; TCRdb's version includes in-frame clones alone and lacks a portion of them. The table has 8,000 to 11,000 clones, 88% seen once. Time point reported: week 3, after first cycle of checkpoint inhibitor. Sequenced material: blood, taken from a patient treated with checkpoint blockade. The receptors here all came from a human donor with melanoma.

This clone occurred once. The J gene is TRBJ1-5, the V gene TRBV6-5, with TRBD1 identical over 8 bases. The germline V gene encodes CDR1 MNHEY and CDR2 SVGAGI. Unmatched junction bases numbered 8, after V lost 8 bases and J lost 5 bases. The CDR3 spans 14 residues. CDR3 region: CASGAAGGYQPQHF. The CDR3 DNA follows: TGTGCCAGCGGCGCGGCAGGGGGCTATCAGCCCCAGCATTTT.

The chain has TRBV7-6 and TRBJ2-7, with 9 nucleotides matching TRBD2. V trimming: 2 bases; J trimming: 2 bases; junction bases outside the gene matches: 7. The CDR3 loop spans 16 amino acids. Germline CDR1 is SGHVS and CDR2 is FNYEAQ. The CDR3: CASSLSASGTTYEQYF. The DNA of the CDR3 is TGTGCCAGCAGCTTATCGGCTAGCGGGACCACCTACGAGCAGTACTTC. The complete variable domain, with remaining parts taken from reference TRBV7-6 and TRBJ2-7, reads GAGVSQSPRYKVTKRGQDVALRCDPISGHVSLYWYRQALGQGPEFLTYFNYEAQQDKSGLPNDRFSAERPEGSISTLTIQRTEQRDSAMYRCASSLSASGTTYEQYFGPGTRLTVT.

V is TRBV25-1 and J is TRBJ1-3; a weak D match, TRBD1 (5 bases). This CDR3 is 13 amino acids long. V gave up 8 bases and J gave up 2 bases, with 10 bases separating them. CDR1 and CDR2 from the germline V gene are MGHDK and SYGVNS. CDR3 loop: CASSGGTGNTIYF. The CDR3 DNA follows: TGTGCCAGCTCCGGGGGAACTGGAAACACCATATATTTT.

The genes are TRBV19 and TRBJ2-2, with no clear D. Germline V gene data show CDR1 as LNHDA and CDR2 as SQIVND (reference sequence). The germline V and J ends were trimmed by 5 bases and 7 bases, with 8 bases remaining between them. The CDR3 loop spans 12 amino acids. The CDR3 DNA sequence: TGTGCCAGTAGTGAAAGGGTCGGGGAGCTGTTTTTT. This encodes CASSERVGELFF.

The rearrangement joins TRBV10-3 to TRBJ2-3; 15 nucleotides line up with TRBD2. This CDR3 has 17 amino acids. Per the germline V gene, CDR1 is ENHRY and CDR2 is SYGVKD. V shed 5 bases, J shed 4 bases, and the junction held 7 bases outside the gene matches. As DNA, the CDR3 is TGTGCCATCAGTCTTGGACTAGCGGGAGGGAGTGCAGATACGCAGTATTTT. Its translation is CAISLGLAGGSADTQYF.

The rearrangement uses TRBV5-1 and TRBJ2-3; 7 positions match TRBD2. This CDR3 has 14 amino acids. The trim removed 4 bases at V and 2 bases at J, leaving 4 bases unmatched. The germline gives CDR1 SGHRS, CDR2 YFSETQ. CDR3 residues: CASSESGTTDTQYF. The CDR3 region has the DNA TGCGCCAGCAGCGAGAGCGGGACCACAGATACGCAGTATTTT.

The V and J genes are TRBV4-3 and TRBJ2-5; a weak D match, TRBD2 (6 bases). This CDR3 spans 15 amino acids. Germline V CDR1 and CDR2: LGHNA, YSLEER. Trimming removed 7 bases at V and 4 bases at J, with 19 bases between. The chain's CDR3 is CASTKSVGSSETQYF. In DNA form, the CDR3 reads TGCGCCAGCACAAAGTCTGTCGGGAGCTCAGAGACCCAGTACTTC.

The rearrangement joins TRBV7-6 to TRBJ2-7; the D gene could be TRBD1 or TRBD2 (7 bases each). This CDR3 contains 16 residues. Per the germline V gene, CDR1 is SGHVS and CDR2 is FNYEAQ. The V end lost 5 bases, the J end lost 1 base, and 18 bases lay between the germline ends. The CDR3 sequence: CASSPGGGRLSYEQYF. For the CDR3, the DNA is TGTGCCAGCAGCCCAGGGGGGGGCCGACTTTCCTACGAGCAGTACTTC.

The chain employs TRBV28 and TRBJ2-3, with D possibly matching TRBD1 (5 bases). CDR1 is MDHEN, CDR2 SYDVKM, per germline. The CDR3 is made up of 14 amino acids. V shed 1 base and J shed 5 bases, with 10 bases lying between them. CDR3 loop: CASSLLQVEDTQYF. The DNA of the CDR3 is TGTGCCAGCAGTTTATTACAGGTTGAAGATACGCAGTATTTT.

The CDR3 DNA is TGTGCCAGCAGCCAAGGCCATACCTCTGGGGCCAACGTCCTGACTTTC. This translates into CASSQGHTSGANVLTF. The chain joins TRBV14 to TRBJ2-6; D is unresolved. The CDR3 consists of 16 residues. CDR1 and CDR2 from the germline V gene are SGHDN and FVKESK. V lost 1 base and J lost 0, with 7 bases in between.

The V and J genes are TRBV6-1 and TRBJ1-5; no firm D call. The CDR3 is 15 amino acids. V lost 6 bases and J lost 1, with 13 bases in between. CDR1 and CDR2 from the germline V gene are MNHNS and SASEGT. CDR3 sequence: CASRATTRSNQPQHF. The CDR3 DNA follows: TGTGCCAGCAGGGCGACGACGAGGAGCAATCAGCCCCAGCATTTT.

This chain uses TRBV19 with TRBJ1-1; TRBD1 might be the D (5 bases). The V gene's germline CDR1 is LNHDA and CDR2 SQIVND (reference sequence). V dropped 6 bases and J dropped 0 bases, with 14 bases sitting between them. The length of the CDR3 is 15 residues. This CDR3 reads CASSGWGRLNTEAFF. In nucleotides, the CDR3 is TGTGCCAGTAGCGGGTGGGGCAGATTGAACACTGAAGCTTTCTTT.

The V and J genes are TRBV7-2 and TRBJ2-3; D not certain. The CDR3 has 17 amino acids. Germline V gives CDR1 SGHTA, CDR2 FQGNSA. Trimming stripped 1 base from V and 1 base from J, with 15 bases between. The CDR3 bases are TGTGCCAGCAGCTTAGAGGGCTTAGTGTCCCGCACAGATACGCAGTATTTT. Protein: CASSLEGLVSRTDTQYF.

The chain joins TRBV18 to TRBJ2-7; possible D gene TRBD2, 6 bases. CDR1 and CDR2 from the germline V gene are KGHSH and LQKENI. The V end lost 5 bases, the J end lost 5 bases, and 10 bases lay between the germline ends. The CDR3 has 12 residues. Here the CDR3 DNA reads TGTGCCAGCTCAGGAGGGATCGACGAGCAGTACTTC. The encoded protein is CASSGGIDEQYF.

The chain is built from TRBV28 and TRBJ2-7; perhaps TRBD1 as D (6 bases). Per germline, CDR1 MDHEN and CDR2 SYDVKM. The V and J ends lost 11 bases and 4 bases respectively, with 15 bases between them. The CDR3 is made up of 12 amino acids. As DNA, the CDR3 is TGTGCCGCCGGGACACGCCATTACGAGCAGTACTTC. Residues: CAAGTRHYEQYF.

V usage is TRBV6-1 and J usage is TRBJ1-2; D is undetermined. The CDR3 sequence is 11 residues long. Germline V gene data show CDR1 as MNHNS and CDR2 as SASEGT. This CDR3 is CASRGSNGYTF. As DNA, the CDR3 is TGTGCGTCCCGGGGATCGAATGGCTACACCTTC.

The chain recombines TRBV27 with TRBJ2-2, with D perhaps matching TRBD1 (5 bases). This CDR3 is 16 amino acids long. The germline V gene has CDR1 MNHEY and CDR2 SMNVEV (reference sequence). Trimming stripped 3 bases from V and 6 bases from J, with 17 bases between. CDR3: CASSFGRGSVSGELFF. The CDR3 DNA reads TGTGCCAGCAGTTTTGGAAGGGGCTCTGTTTCCGGGGAGCTGTTTTTT.

The genes are TRBV5-6 and TRBJ1-1; perhaps TRBD1 as D (5 bases). The CDR3 consists of 14 residues. Germline CDR1 is SGHDT and CDR2 is YYEEEE. V lost 2 bases, J lost 3 bases, and 11 bases lay in between. CDR3 protein: CASSFSRVDTEAFF. The DNA for the CDR3 is TGTGCCAGCAGCTTTTCCAGGGTGGACACTGAAGCTTTCTTT.

This sequence joins TRBV5-1 and TRBJ2-7; D gene ambiguous. V dropped 2 bases and J dropped 0 bases, with 12 bases sitting between them. In germline, CDR1 is SGHRS, CDR2 YFSETQ. There are 15 residues in the CDR3. The CDR3 loop reads CASSFGQISSYEQYF. CDR3 sequence (DNA): TGCGCCAGCAGCTTCGGCCAGATAAGCTCCTACGAGCAGTACTTC. The full variable domain, with the rest looked up from reference TRBV5-1 and TRBJ2-7, is KAGVTQTPRYLIKTRGQQVTLSCSPISGHRSVSWYQQTPGQGLQFLFEYFSETQRNKGNFPGRFSGRQFSNSRSEMNVSTLELGDSALYLCASSFGQISSYEQYFGPGTRLTVT.

This clone was found once. The rearrangement uses TRBV11-3 and TRBJ2-2; 15 nucleotides align to TRBD2. The CDR3 runs 16 residues. J lost 5 bases, V lost 4 bases, and 2 bases had no gene match. The germline CDR1 and CDR2 sequences are SGHNT and YENEEA. In DNA form, the CDR3 reads TGTGCCAGCAGCTCCGGACTAGCGGGAGGGACCGGGGAGCTGTTTTTT. Its protein is CASSSGLAGGTGELFF.

The rearrangement joins TRBV5-4 to TRBJ2-7; D is undetermined. There are 13 residues in the CDR3. CDR1 SGHNT and CDR2 YYREEE come from the germline V gene (reference sequence). Between the trimmed V and J ends, which lost 1 base and 1 base, there was a span of 6 bases. The DNA of the CDR3 is TGTGCCAGCAGCTTGCAATTTTCCTACGAGCAGTACTTC. It codes for CASSLQFSYEQYF.

The chain recombines TRBV5-4 with TRBJ2-2, with 7 bases matching TRBD1. The CDR3 extends over 15 amino acids. Germline V gene sequence: CDR1 SGHNT, CDR2 YYREEE (reference sequence). The junction had 3 bases not matched to a gene; V was cut back by 4 bases and J by 0 bases. CDR3 in amino acids: CASSQGQTNTGELFF. The DNA of the CDR3 is TGTGCCAGCAGCCAGGGACAGACGAACACCGGGGAGCTGTTTTTT. Supplemented by reference TRBV5-4 and TRBJ2-2, the full variable domain reads ETGVTQSPTHLIKTRGQQVTLRCSSQSGHNTVSWYQQALGQGPQFIFQYYREEENGRGNFPPRFSGLQFPNYSSELNVNALELDDSALYLCASSQGQTNTGELFFGEGSRLTVL.